This T cell receptor (beta chain) is drawn from a study of OX40 agonist ivuxolimab in advanced cancers. Blood sampling was done at baseline, cycle 4 day 1, and cycle 7 day 1. This table comes from immunoSEQ multiplex PCR, and its TCRdb copy is limited to in-frame clones, with some not included. The sample records approximately 60,000 clones, about 94% being singletons. General study findings and limits: Clonal expansion was among the lowest in partial responders at 0.1-3.0 mg/kg, especially CD8+. Dose levels from 0.1 to 3.0 mg/kg saw CD4+ and CD8+ blood T cells expand clonally by week 6.

With respect to this clone: Its target is unknown.

Germline values: CDR1 LNHNV, CDR2 YYDKDF (reference sequence). The CDR3 extends over 14 amino acids. The V and J ends lost 3 bases and 7 bases, in that order; junction bases with no gene match: 5. The TCR originated in an adult with an advanced solid tumor such as melanoma, head and neck, liver or kidney cancer. The input for sequencing was CD4+ or CD8+ T cells sorted from blood, taken in a trial of the OX40 agonist ivuxolimab. This sequence joins TRBV15 and TRBJ1-5; 8 nucleotides match TRBD1. The CDR3 is CATSSTGGGQPQHF. CDR3 in DNA: TGTGCCACCAGCAGCACAGGGGGTGGACAGCCCCAGCATTTT.